This record covers a single T cell receptor beta chain. No cognate antigen has been identified for it. Base qualities are not provided; no much larger clone lies one nucleotide away. The sample is drawn from a study of shared clonotypes between healthy human individuals (dated by TCRdb to the early 2020s). About the study as a whole: The cohort included three men and a couple of women between 18 and 49 years of age. To estimate repertoire size and how much clonotypes are shared between individuals, the study performed deep sequencing of blood TCR repertoires from five healthy adults. For each donor, three plates each were used for CD4 naive and CD4 memory, two plates were used for CD8 naive, and one plate was used for CD8 memory. To increase sequencing depth and limit assay-specific biases, different laboratories used diverse techniques to prepare libraries and sequence TCR repertoires. Between about 0.8 and 9 billion PBMCs per donor were obtained by leukapheresis. General findings and caveats noted by the study authors: Sampling was restricted to blood, and TCR repertoires in tissues likely differ from the TCR repertoires found in blood. Pairwise subsampling led to the expectation that sequencing depth would affect the degree of clonotype sharing among donors. Compared with non-shared clonotypes, the clonotypes found in all four sorted-subset donors had higher generation probabilities. Because the study included only a small number of donors, the genetic and exposure-history diversity represented was limited. Estimated clonotype richness was generally larger for naive than for memory subsets. Incomplete sequencing was indicated by rarefaction of sorted-subset datasets, despite the large sequencing depth. Across four donors, approximately 4.6% of naive CD4, 3.5% of naive CD8, under 2.5% of memory CD4, and 0.4% to 0.45% of memory CD8 clonotypes were shared.

V was cut back by 2 bases and J by 9 bases, leaving a gap of 13 bases between them. Via the germline V gene, CDR1 is SGHVS and CDR2 FQNEAQ. From the cysteine through the phenylalanine, the CDR3 covers 13 amino acids. CDR3 DNA is the only sequence kept; it has 39 bases, read in frame from the first base. CD8 naive samples were obtained by positive selection for CCR7 among CD45RO-negative cells, yielding a CD45RA+CCR7+ population from which TemRA cells were excluded. The donors were healthy, HIV-negative adults who had no recently reported acute infections or vaccinations. Every donor was a Caucasian adult living in Nashville, Tennessee, USA. Blood was collected by leukapheresis, and PBMCs were isolated by Ficoll-Histopaque density gradient centrifugation and then cryopreserved in liquid nitrogen vapor phase. Analytical flow cytometry was used to check the purity and quantity of each magnetically sorted T cell population. Each sorted fraction had its genomic DNA isolated and then quantified by UV absorbance on a Nanodrop 2000c.

Using the deep immunoSEQ assay, TCR CDR3 regions were amplified from genomic DNA by multiplex PCR. Extracted genomic DNA from each cell subset was spread evenly across all wells of several immunoSEQ 96-well plates, with each plate serving as a replicate. For sorted subsets, around 200 ng genomic DNA, equal to about 30,000 T cell genomes, was loaded into each replicate PCR. Purified libraries were measured with a Qubit 3.0 fluorometer, size-checked on a Bioanalyzer 2100, and measured again with the KAPA Library Quantification kit. A separate single-read 150-cycle Illumina NextSeq 550 flow cell was used to sequence each immunoSEQ 96-well plate. The paper's processing steps were these. Because the immunoSEQ output included only junctional sequences and no quality scores, the filtering could not be the same as the filtering used for full-length reads. Sequences were annotated with PyIR, a Python wrapper for IgBLAST v1.9, using IMGT germline references to assign V/J genes and CDR3. Reads were removed for weak V/J assignments (E-value above 1e-6), missing CDR3, stop codons, out-of-frame junctions, or ambiguous translated residues. V3J clonotypes were defined as sequences sharing the same inferred V gene, J gene, and CDR3 amino acid sequence. Percentage overlap between repertoires was calculated by dividing the number of shared unique clonotypes by the size of the smaller repertoire. RTK rarefaction, the Chao1 estimator, and Recon v2.1 estimates of unobserved clonotypes were used to assess repertoire richness. OLGA was used to compute generation probabilities for all TCRbeta clonotypes that the gDNA method yielded from a handful of donors. The immuneACCESS repertoire file appears here via TCRdb, limited to in-frame rearrangements. These files lack a portion of the clones; in checked studies, under half of the deficit traces to unresolved V genes, and the cause of the others is not known. From that table come the V and J calls and clone size; the DNA was used to work out D and trimming. The sample has 1.5 million to 2.5 million clones on record, about 95% of them singletons. 1% to 1.5% of the sample goes to the ten largest clones.

Sequencing was done on a sample of naive CD8+ T cells sorted from blood. The intended sense of this specimen's cell subset or site label: CD45RA+CCR7+. This sequence originates from a man aged 18-30 years in good health. The rearrangement combines TRBV7-8 with TRBJ2-5; a confident D gene designation cannot be given. This receptor has the CDR3 CASSLNLGDPQYF. The nucleotide sequence reads as follows: TGTGCCAGCAGCTTAAATCTGGGCGACCCCCAGTACTTC.